This TCR beta chain came from a study of read filtering for tumor transcriptome and immune sequencing. Study background: TCR-mapped reads were about 3.5 to 10.27 million with IR-seq versus roughly 75 to 1,400 with RNA-seq. Study findings and constraints: In IR-seq, single-read clonotypes were roughly 82% of clonotypes but about 3.5% of reads. Dropping single-read clonotypes raised IR-seq and RNA-seq shared-clonotype correlation.

This clonotype was observed at least ten times. What it binds is unknown. This CDR3 is 15 amino acids long. The germline V gene encodes CDR1 SGHNT and CDR2 YENEEA. Trimming at V came to 3 bases and at J to 9 bases, leaving 13 bases not matched to a gene. The library was built from around 0.4 ug RNA with molecular barcoded adaptors for alpha/delta and beta/gamma chains. TCRdb recomputed calls from the reads with MiXCR, one row per CDR3 protein. This sample has about 61,000 distinct CDR3 sequences, with 15% to 25% found just once. The source is a donor aged 40 or older with multiple myeloma. The sample consisted of a population of CD138-negative cells sorted from bone marrow. The J gene is TRBJ1-1, the V gene TRBV11-3, with 7 nucleotides matching TRBD1. The CDR3 here is CASSFSGTDNAKAFF. The CDR3 nucleotides read TGTGCCAGCAGCTTCTCCGGGACAGACAACGCAAAAGCTTTCTTT.